What follows describes a single T cell receptor beta chain. In the original analysis: Reference gene primers were amplified, and this amplification served to estimate nucleated cell counts. This table comes from immunoSEQ multiplex PCR, and its TCRdb copy is limited to in-frame clones, with some not included. V, J and clone size are taken as reported in that table, and D and trimming were inferred from the DNA itself. The sample gives about 95,000 clones, under 90% of which show up once; about 4.8% is in the top ten. Seattle researchers signed up patients amid active infection and tracked them longitudinally. The germline CDR1 and CDR2 sequences are MNHNY and SVGAGI (reference sequence). V lost 0 bases and J 7 bases, leaving 7 bases between the germline ends. This CDR3 comprises 12 residues. The data belong to a study of blood T cell repertoires in COVID-19.

Sample: peripheral blood. The receptor comes from a man between 60 and 75 years old with COVID-19, enrolled during active disease. V and J are TRBV6-6 and TRBJ2-7, with no clear D. In DNA, the CDR3 is TGTGCCAGCAGTTACTCTTCTCAGGAGCAGTACTTC. This encodes CASSYSSQEQYF.